This T cell receptor beta chain was sequenced during a study of cytomegalovirus exposure and HLA in healthy donors. Study at large: It was reported in a later analysis that the same platform had been used for the 110 or so validation repertoires as for the roughly 700 first-cohort repertoires.

A note on this clone: What it binds is not known.

Overall study findings and caveats: For most TCR sequences rarity was the rule, although some public TCRs occurred in many donors. The finding came from a later analysis; first-cohort TCR clusters tended to co-occur in the roughly 120 validation repertoires.

CDR3 length: 12 amino acids. Trimming took 10 bases from V and 6 from J, leaving 15 bases between them. Germline CDR1 is MNHEY and CDR2 is SMNVEV (reference sequence). Assay: immunoSEQ multiplex PCR; the TCRdb copy retains only in-frame clones and omits some. Of approximately 98,000 clones in the sample, 90% to 97% were seen once. This clonotype originated in a woman aged 18 to 35 in good health and CMV-seronegative. What was sequenced was PBMCs. This chain connects TRBV27 to TRBJ1-1, with no clear D. The chain's CDR3 is CATSTGFAEAFF. As DNA, the CDR3 is TGTGCCACCTCTACCGGGTTCGCTGAAGCTTTCTTT.